This TCR beta chain emerged from a study of T cells after yellow fever vaccination. Study conclusions and caveats: Highly abundant clonotypes carried over from the bulk population could end up in FACS-sorted repertoires as contaminants.

This clonotype was seen at least ten times. Its antigen is not identified. TCRdb reprocessed the 5' RACE reads via MiXCR and lists one record per CDR3 protein. Among about 320,000 distinct CDR3 sequences listed, approximately 4% were seen once. This CDR3 region has 15 residues. Per germline, CDR1 SGHRS and CDR2 YFSETQ. Trimming took off 0 bases at V and 2 bases at J, with 11 bases between the two ends. The sequenced sample was PBMCs, obtained 15 days after the yellow fever booster vaccination. This clonotype originated in a man aged 18-30 years who received the YFV17D yellow fever vaccine. The chain combines TRBV5-1 with TRBJ1-1, with D possibly being TRBD1 (5 bases). CDR3 DNA: TGCGCCAGCAGCTTGGTATCGGGGGTTAACACTGAAGCTTTCTTT. This codes for CASSLVSGVNTEAFF.